These 26 T cell receptor beta chains originate from one sample sequenced in a study of OX40 agonist ivuxolimab in advanced cancers. TCRdb's copy holds only in-frame clones and misses some; the assay was immunoSEQ multiplex PCR. Of approximately 77,000 clones listed, 90% to 95% were seen once; the top ten hold around 4.4%. The source material was CD4+ or CD8+ T cells sorted from blood, sampled in a trial of the OX40 agonist ivuxolimab. The source of these receptors is an adult with an advanced solid tumor such as melanoma, head and neck, liver or kidney cancer.

The V call is TRBV5-6, the J call TRBJ2-7; TRBD1 or TRBD2 may be the D gene (5 bases each). V lost 1 base and J 2 bases, leaving 13 bases between the germline ends. CDR3 length equals 15 residues. In germline, CDR1 is SGHDT, CDR2 YYEEEE. The CDR3 bases are TGTGCCAGCAGCTTGCGGGACGCAGGTACCTACGAGCAGTACTTC. Its protein is CASSLRDAGTYEQYF.

The chain employs TRBV6-5 and TRBJ2-7; D not certain. V dropped 0 bases and J dropped 1 base, with 7 bases sitting between them. CDR3 length equals 14 residues. Per germline, CDR1 MNHEY and CDR2 SVGAGI. CDR3 amino acids: CASSYSGQSYEQYF. CDR3 nucleotides: TGTGCCAGCAGTTACTCTGGCCAGTCCTACGAGCAGTACTTC.

The rearrangement joins TRBV6-1 to TRBJ2-5; TRBD1 aligns across 9 bases. Germline trimming cut 10 bases from V and 5 bases from J; bases unmatched to any gene: 11. CDR1 and CDR2 from the germline V gene are MNHNS and SASEGT. The CDR3 runs to 14 residues. CDR3 DNA: TGTGCCATACGGCGGACAGGGGTAAAGGAGACCCAGTACTTC. This gives the protein CAIRRTGVKETQYF.

The chain carries TRBV7-3 and TRBJ2-1; D might be TRBD1 (7 bases). V lost 4 bases, J lost 9 bases, and 13 bases lay in between. The CDR3 consists of 13 residues. Germline V gene sequence: CDR1 SGHTA, CDR2 FQGTGA. The CDR3 reads CASSWGDRSEQFF. The DNA of the CDR3 is TGTGCCAGCAGCTGGGGGGACAGAAGTGAGCAGTTCTTC.

The V gene is TRBV11-3, the J gene TRBJ2-1; unclear D gene. The CDR3 contains 14 residues. Trimming took 5 bases from V and 2 from J, leaving 10 bases between them. The germline V gene encodes CDR1 SGHNT and CDR2 YENEEA. CDR3 in DNA: TGTGCCAGCAGCCCGCGGACGGCCTACAATGAGCAGTTCTTC. Translation: CASSPRTAYNEQFF.

The CDR3, as DNA: TGTGCCAGCAGCTCCTCCCCTAGCGTGCAGTTCTTC. Its protein is CASSSSPSVQFF. The chain carries TRBV9 and TRBJ2-1; the D gene is possibly TRBD2 (6 bases). Trimming stripped 4 bases from V and 12 bases from J, with 14 bases between. This CDR3 comprises 12 residues. Germline CDR1 reads SGDLS; CDR2 reads YYNGEE.

V usage is TRBV7-2 and J usage is TRBJ1-6, with 7 positions matching TRBD1. With V trimmed by 5 bases and J by 4 bases, 8 bases remained unmatched. Germline V gene sequence: CDR1 SGHTA, CDR2 FQGNSA. CDR3 length: 16 amino acids. In nucleotides, the CDR3 is TGTGCCAGCAGCACGGGACAGTCCTTTTATAATTCACCCCTCCACTTT. Its translation is CASSTGQSFYNSPLHF.

This clone has just one count. The chain combines TRBV7-8 with TRBJ1-5, with a possible D match to TRBD1 (6 bases). CDR1 is SGHVS and CDR2 is FQNEAQ in the germline V gene. V was pared by 5 bases and J by 4 bases, with 15 bases between. The CDR3 totals 15 residues. This chain's CDR3 is CASSPQGGGNQPQHF. As DNA, the CDR3 is TGTGCCAGCAGCCCCCAGGGAGGGGGTAATCAGCCCCAGCATTTT.

This rearrangement joins TRBV10-1 to TRBJ2-3; D unclear. V dropped 2 bases and J dropped 6 bases, with 12 bases sitting between them. The CDR3 is 14 residues long. CDR1 WNHNN and CDR2 SYGVQD come from the germline V gene (reference sequence). The CDR3 bases are TGCGCCAGCAGTGAGGTTTACACCTGGGATACGCAGTATTTT. As protein: CASSEVYTWDTQYF.

The chain links TRBV7-2 to TRBJ2-2; tentatively, D is TRBD2 (6 bases). The V gene's germline CDR1 is SGHTA and CDR2 FQGNSA. The ends were cut back, 2 bases at V and 5 bases at J, with 15 bases in the middle. The CDR3 is made up of 16 amino acids. In nucleotides, the CDR3 is TGTGCCAGCAGCTTATTGGGTAGCGGAGGGACCGGGGAGCTGTTTTTT. Translated: CASSLLGSGGTGELFF.

The V and J genes are TRBV5-1 and TRBJ2-1, with D unclear. This CDR3 has 14 residues. Germline V gene data show CDR1 as SGHRS and CDR2 as YFSETQ. V shed 4 bases and J shed 1 base, with 9 bases lying between them. The CDR3 DNA is TGCGCCAGCAGCGGCGGAGCGTCCTACAATGAGCAGTTCTTC. Amino acids: CASSGGASYNEQFF.

On this clone: The sample holds other DNA sequences that translate to the same CDR3. CDR3 nucleotide sequence: TGTGCCAGCAGCTTGGACAGCAATCAGCCCCAGCATTTT. This gives the protein CASSLDSNQPQHF. The rearrangement uses TRBV7-2 and TRBJ1-5; D ambiguous. The CDR3 is made up of 13 amino acids. Deletions cut 3 bases from V and 1 base from J, with 4 bases between. Germline CDR1 SGHTA, CDR2 FQGNSA.

The chain employs TRBV10-2 and TRBJ2-7; 11 nucleotides agree with TRBD2. The junction had 11 bases not matched to a gene; V was cut back by 5 bases and J by 2 bases. The CDR3 is made up of 17 amino acids. The germline gives CDR1 WSHSY, CDR2 SAAADI. Here the CDR3 reads CASSPLPSGRRTYEQYF. The CDR3 bases are TGCGCCAGCAGTCCCCTCCCTAGCGGGAGGAGGACCTACGAGCAGTACTTC.

This clone appeared a single time. The V call is TRBV6-1, the J call TRBJ2-3, with D perhaps TRBD2 (5 bases). Trimming removed 7 bases from V and 2 bases from J, with 10 bases in between. The CDR3 loop spans 13 amino acids. Germline V CDR1 and CDR2: MNHNS, SASEGT. The CDR3: CASTLTTTDTQYF. The CDR3 coding sequence is TGTGCCAGCACCCTGACTACCACAGATACGCAGTATTTT.

The V call is TRBV18, the J call TRBJ2-1; possibly TRBD2 for D (5 bases). The V and J ends lost 0 bases and 9 bases respectively, with 12 bases between them. The CDR3 sequence is 14 residues long. Per germline, CDR1 KGHSH and CDR2 LQKENI. The chain's CDR3 is CASSPPSGKGEQFF. In DNA, the CDR3 is TGTGCCAGCTCACCACCGTCCGGGAAGGGTGAGCAGTTCTTC.

The V gene is TRBV15, the J gene TRBJ2-5; D uncertain. This CDR3 contains 13 residues. Germline CDR1 LNHNV, CDR2 YYDKDF (reference sequence). V dropped 1 base and J dropped 1 base, with 4 bases sitting between them. The CDR3 sequence is CATSRGAQETQYF. In nucleotides, the CDR3 is TGTGCCACCAGCAGAGGGGCCCAAGAGACCCAGTACTTC.

This chain uses TRBV7-2 with TRBJ2-1, with 13 bases fitting TRBD2. The CDR3 runs to 16 residues. V trimming: 7 bases; J trimming: 4 bases; junction bases outside the gene matches: 7. From germline, CDR1 is SGHTA and CDR2 FQGNSA. CDR3 sequence (DNA): TGTGCCAGCAACGTGCCGGGACTAGCGGGATACAATGAGCAGTTCTTC. This sequence encodes CASNVPGLAGYNEQFF.

This chain joins TRBV7-8 and TRBJ2-1; D is perhaps TRBD1 or TRBD2 (7 bases each). This CDR3 is built from 15 residues. CDR1 is SGHVS and CDR2 is FQNEAQ in the germline V gene. V was pared by 5 bases and J by 8 bases, with 19 bases between. The CDR3 region has the DNA TGTGCCAGCAGCGCACGACAGGGAGGGAAATATGAGCAGTTCTTC. This translates into CASSARQGGKYEQFF.

The chain employs TRBV7-2 and TRBJ1-1, with D unclear. The CDR3 spans 13 residues. The V gene's germline CDR1 is SGHTA and CDR2 FQGNSA. V lost 1 base to trimming and J lost 4 bases, with 7 bases between them. DNA for the CDR3: TGTGCCAGCAGCTTAGACGCTTCCACTGAAGCTTTCTTT. Translating gives CASSLDASTEAFF.

The chain employs TRBV28 and TRBJ1-1, with D perhaps matching TRBD1 (5 bases). There are 11 residues in the CDR3. V lost 10 bases, J lost 4 bases, and 10 bases lay in between. From germline, CDR1 is MDHEN and CDR2 SYDVKM. The CDR3 protein is CAIVRGTEAFF. The CDR3, as DNA: TGTGCCATCGTGAGGGGCACTGAAGCTTTCTTT.

V and J are TRBV4-3 and TRBJ1-2; weak D call: TRBD1 (6 bases). V shed 3 bases and J shed 4 bases, with 18 bases lying between them. CDR1 and CDR2 from the germline V gene are LGHNA and YSLEER. This CDR3 has 16 amino acids. The CDR3 DNA follows: TGCGCCAGCAGCCAGGCCCGGGGGGCGATGGGCTATGGCTACACCTTC. Translating it yields CASSQARGAMGYGYTF.

V is TRBV19 and J is TRBJ1-2; D not resolved. Germline values: CDR1 LNHDA, CDR2 SQIVND (reference sequence). Deletions cut 7 bases from V and 5 bases from J, with 11 bases between. The length of the CDR3 is 12 residues. The CDR3 nucleotides read TGTGCCAGTAAGGCGGCGGGGTATGGCTACACCTTC. This gives the protein CASKAAGYGYTF.

This clone was observed a handful of times. This chain connects TRBV7-8 to TRBJ2-3; 7 nucleotides match TRBD2. Germline CDR1 reads SGHVS; CDR2 reads FQNEAQ. With 5 bases clipped from V and 0 bases from J, the junction kept 5 bases outside the gene matches. There are 15 residues in the CDR3. This chain's CDR3 is CASSKSGASTDTQYF. In DNA, the CDR3 is TGTGCCAGCAGCAAAAGCGGGGCTAGCACAGATACGCAGTATTTT.

The chain recombines TRBV11-2 with TRBJ2-6; no firm D call. Germline V lookup: CDR1 SGHAT, CDR2 FQNNGV. This CDR3 comprises 13 residues. The ends were cut back, 5 bases at V and 2 bases at J, with 4 bases in the middle. In nucleotides, the CDR3 is TGTGCCAGCAGCCCGACTGGGGCCAACGTCCTGACTTTC. It yields the protein CASSPTGANVLTF.

The chain is built from TRBV18 and TRBJ1-2, with no clear D. The germline CDR1 and CDR2 sequences are KGHSH and LQKENI. Trimming took 0 bases from V and 3 from J, leaving 8 bases between them. The CDR3 length is 14 residues. DNA of the CDR3: TGTGCCAGCTCACCACCCCGGTCCGACTATGGCTACACCTTC. This translates into CASSPPRSDYGYTF.

J is TRBJ2-3 and V is TRBV6-1, with D possibly matching TRBD2 (5 bases). V lost 6 bases, J lost 3 bases, and 7 bases lay in between. The CDR3 has 12 amino acids. Germline assignment: CDR1 MNHNS and CDR2 SASEGT. CDR3 loop: CASRGRTDTQYF. The CDR3 DNA reads TGTGCCAGCAGAGGGAGAACAGATACGCAGTATTTT.